This paragraph reports one T cell receptor (beta chain). In the authors' methods: Amplification with reference gene primers provided the estimates of nucleated cell counts. Assay: immunoSEQ multiplex PCR; the TCRdb copy retains only in-frame clones and omits some. V, J and clone size are those of that table, while D and trimming were read from the DNA. In the table there are fewer than 200,000 clones, roughly 83% of which are singletons. The V gene's germline CDR1 is MNHNY and CDR2 SVGAGI (reference sequence). There are 11 residues in the CDR3. With V trimmed by 4 bases and J by 9 bases, 1 base remained unmatched. The data are from a study of blood T cell repertoires in COVID-19. Overall study: Sites in the United States, Italy and Spain provided acute and convalescent COVID-19 samples. From T cells, B-cell-depleted T cells, or PBMCs came the material, which was cDNA or gDNA.

V gene TRBV6-6 combines with J gene TRBJ2-7; 9 positions agree with TRBD1. This clonotype was sampled from an elderly woman with active or convalescent COVID-19. Sequenced material: peripheral blood. The CDR3 sequence is CASSSDRGQYF. CDR3 bases: TGTGCCAGCAGTTCGGACAGGGGGCAGTACTTC.